This TCR beta chain was recorded in a study of cytotoxic CD8 clonotypes in ibrutinib-treated CLL. Background on the study: The subjects consisted of approximately twelve relapsed/refractory and roughly 14 treatment-naive individuals, with some 18 IGHV unmutated.

Depths of 1 in 200,000 to 1 in 1 million T cells were the sequencing target. Measured with immunoSEQ multiplex PCR; TCRdb has only the in-frame clones, and not every one. Among about 180,000 clones listed, 84% were seen once. The germline V and J ends were trimmed by 5 bases and 2 bases, with 16 bases remaining between them. CDR1 is MNHEY and CDR2 is SVGAGI in the germline V gene. The CDR3 runs 15 residues. This clone was counted once. Its antigen is undetermined. Study-wide results and caveats: Clonality at baseline surpassed age-matched healthy donors and tracked circulating CD8+ T-cell counts. Private clonotypes, not public ones, expanded at ibrutinib response.

This clonotype was sampled from a human donor with chronic lymphocytic leukemia. Sequencing used PBMCs, obtained after 24 months of ibrutinib treatment. This chain connects TRBV6-5 to TRBJ2-7; D remains unclear. The chain's CDR3 is CASSKGLGLTYEQYF. The CDR3 nucleotides read TGTGCCAGCAGTAAGGGCCTAGGCCTAACCTACGAGCAGTACTTC.